A single T cell receptor (beta chain) is shown here with its context. These data are taken from a study of shared clonotypes between healthy human individuals. In the authors' methods: Junction-only sequences produced by ImmunoSEQ had no quality scores, so filtering differed. Repertoires were generated with immunoSEQ multiplex PCR, while TCRdb's copy carries only in-frame clones and drops some. V and J calls and clone size are as listed in that table; D and trimming were resolved from the DNA. The table lists about 2 million clones, approximately 94% of them singletons. CDR1 MGHRA and CDR2 YSYEKL come from the germline V gene. CDR3 length equals 14 residues. Trimming cost V 3 bases and J 6 bases, with 11 bases left between them. The naive CD8 subset, CD45RO-negative cells positively selected for CCR7, excluded terminally differentiated effector memory CD45RA+ cells.

The chain joins TRBV4-1 to TRBJ2-2, with a possible D match to TRBD1 (5 bases). The sample comprised naive CD8+ T cells sorted from blood. The TCR originated in a man between 18 and 29 years old in good health. In DNA form, the CDR3 reads TGCGCCAGCAGCCACAGGGCCCTGGCCGGGGAGCTGTTTTTT. Amino acids: CASSHRALAGELFF.